This T cell receptor (beta chain) appears in the sequencing data of a study of T cell responses to AZD1222 COVID-19 vaccine. About the study: Pooled samples include second doses given at about 4 or 12 weeks. Overall study findings and caveats: Clonal diversity was possibly underestimated, and white British individuals and females predominated among donors. CD4 TCRs covered the whole spike, strongest at regions 160-218 and 743-854.

Data came from immunoSEQ multiplex PCR; TCRdb stores just in-frame clones and leaves some out. The top ten hold about 2.5% of the sample, which has 150,000 to 200,000 clones, more than 85% seen once. In the case of this clone: Its specificity is not known.

V gave up 2 bases and J gave up 0 bases, with 5 bases separating them. The germline V gene encodes CDR1 KGHSH and CDR2 LQKENI. The CDR3 is made up of 14 amino acids. This clonotype was sampled from an adult in good health. This rearrangement joins TRBV18 to TRBJ1-5; no clear D. Specimen: peripheral blood, collected on day 0 of AZD1222 vaccination. The CDR3 bases are TGTGCCAGCTCACCATGGGATAGCAATCAGCCCCAGCATTTT. Protein: CASSPWDSNQPQHF.